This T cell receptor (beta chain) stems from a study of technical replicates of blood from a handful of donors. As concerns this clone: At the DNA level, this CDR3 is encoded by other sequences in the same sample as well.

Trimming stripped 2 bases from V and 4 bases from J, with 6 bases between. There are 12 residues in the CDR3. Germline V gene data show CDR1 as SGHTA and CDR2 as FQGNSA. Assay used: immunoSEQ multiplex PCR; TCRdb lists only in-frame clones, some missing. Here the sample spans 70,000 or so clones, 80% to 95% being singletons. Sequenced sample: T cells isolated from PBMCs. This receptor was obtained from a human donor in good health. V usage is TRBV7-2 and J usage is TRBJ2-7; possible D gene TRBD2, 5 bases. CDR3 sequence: CASSLSGYEQYF. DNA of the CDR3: TGTGCCAGCAGCTTAAGCGGTTACGAGCAGTACTTC.